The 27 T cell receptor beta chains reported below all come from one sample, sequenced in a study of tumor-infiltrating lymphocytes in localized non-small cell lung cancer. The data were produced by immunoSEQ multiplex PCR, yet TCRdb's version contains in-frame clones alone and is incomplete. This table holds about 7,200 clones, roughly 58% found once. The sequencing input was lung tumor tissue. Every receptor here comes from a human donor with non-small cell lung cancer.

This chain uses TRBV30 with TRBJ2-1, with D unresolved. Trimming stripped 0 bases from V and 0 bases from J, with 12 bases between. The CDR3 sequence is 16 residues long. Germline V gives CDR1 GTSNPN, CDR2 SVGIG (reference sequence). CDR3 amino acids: CAWSVRAGVSYNEQFF. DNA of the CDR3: TGTGCCTGGAGTGTACGAGCAGGCGTCTCCTACAATGAGCAGTTCTTC. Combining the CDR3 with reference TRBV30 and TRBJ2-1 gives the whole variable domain SQTIHQWPATLVQPVGSPLSLECTVEGTSNPNLYWYRQAAGRGLQLLFYSVGIGQISSEVPQNLSASRPQDRQFILSSKKLLLSDSGFYLCAWSVRAGVSYNEQFFGPGTRLTVL.

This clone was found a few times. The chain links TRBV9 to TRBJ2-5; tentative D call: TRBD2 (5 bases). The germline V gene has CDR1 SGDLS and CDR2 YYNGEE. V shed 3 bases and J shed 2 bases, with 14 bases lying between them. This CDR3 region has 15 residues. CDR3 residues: CASSASASRQETQYF. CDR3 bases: TGTGCCAGCAGCGCATCGGCTAGCCGTCAAGAGACCCAGTACTTC.

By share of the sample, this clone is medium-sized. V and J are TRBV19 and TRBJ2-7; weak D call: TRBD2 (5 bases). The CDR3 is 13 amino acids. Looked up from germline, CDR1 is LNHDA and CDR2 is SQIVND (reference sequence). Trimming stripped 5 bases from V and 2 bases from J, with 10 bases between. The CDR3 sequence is CASSSAGTYEQYF. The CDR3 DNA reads TGTGCCAGTAGTTCGGCGGGCACCTACGAGCAGTACTTC.

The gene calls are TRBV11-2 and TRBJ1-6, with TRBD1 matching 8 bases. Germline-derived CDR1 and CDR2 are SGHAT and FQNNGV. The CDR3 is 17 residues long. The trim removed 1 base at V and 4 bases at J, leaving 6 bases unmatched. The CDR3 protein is CASSLGGTGPYNSPLHF. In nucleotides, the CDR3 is TGTGCCAGCAGCTTAGGGGGGACAGGCCCTTATAATTCACCCCTCCACTTT.

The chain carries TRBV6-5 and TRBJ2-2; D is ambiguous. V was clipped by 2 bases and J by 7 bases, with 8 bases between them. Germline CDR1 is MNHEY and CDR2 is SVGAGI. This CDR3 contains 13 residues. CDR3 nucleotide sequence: TGTGCCAGCAGTTACAGGGTTGGCGGGGAGCTGTTTTTT. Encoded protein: CASSYRVGGELFF.

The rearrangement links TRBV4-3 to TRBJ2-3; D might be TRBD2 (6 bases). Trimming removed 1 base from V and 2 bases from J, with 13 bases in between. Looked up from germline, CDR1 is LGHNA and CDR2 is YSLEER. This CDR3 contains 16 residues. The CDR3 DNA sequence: TGCGCCAGCAGCCAAGGCGCGGCGGGGTCCACAGATACGCAGTATTTT. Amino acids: CASSQGAAGSTDTQYF.

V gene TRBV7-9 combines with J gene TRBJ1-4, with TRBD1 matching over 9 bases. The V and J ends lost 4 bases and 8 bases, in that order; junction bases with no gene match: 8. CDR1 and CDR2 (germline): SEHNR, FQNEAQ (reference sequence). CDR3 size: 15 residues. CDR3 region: CASSSTTGGEEKLFF. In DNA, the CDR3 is TGTGCCAGCAGCTCTACGACAGGGGGAGAAGAAAAACTGTTTTTT.

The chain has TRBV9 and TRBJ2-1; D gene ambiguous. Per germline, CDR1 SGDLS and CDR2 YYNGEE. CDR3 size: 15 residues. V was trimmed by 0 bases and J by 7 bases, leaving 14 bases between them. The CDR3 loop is CASSVEGSLGNEQFF. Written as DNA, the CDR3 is TGTGCCAGCAGCGTAGAAGGAAGCCTGGGGAATGAGCAGTTCTTC.

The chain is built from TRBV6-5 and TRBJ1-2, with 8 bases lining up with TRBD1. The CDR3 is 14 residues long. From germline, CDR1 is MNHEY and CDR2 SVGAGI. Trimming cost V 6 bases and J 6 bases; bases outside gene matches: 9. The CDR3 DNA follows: TGTGCCAGCAGGCTCCAGGGGGCGCGGAATGGCTACACCTTC. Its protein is CASRLQGARNGYTF.

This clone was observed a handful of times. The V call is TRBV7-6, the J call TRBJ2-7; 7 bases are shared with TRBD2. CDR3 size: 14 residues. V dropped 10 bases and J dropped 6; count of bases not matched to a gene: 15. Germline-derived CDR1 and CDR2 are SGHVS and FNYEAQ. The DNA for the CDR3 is TGTGCCACCAAGGAGGGAGGGAGGAGTTCCGAGCAGTACTTC. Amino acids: CATKEGGRSSEQYF.

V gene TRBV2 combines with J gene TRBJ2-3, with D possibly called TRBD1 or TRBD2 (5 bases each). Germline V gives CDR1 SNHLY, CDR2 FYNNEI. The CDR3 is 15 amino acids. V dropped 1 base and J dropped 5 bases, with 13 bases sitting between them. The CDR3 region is CASSEGGPTGDTQYF. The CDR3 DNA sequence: TGTGCCAGCAGTGAAGGGGGACCCACGGGAGATACGCAGTATTTT.

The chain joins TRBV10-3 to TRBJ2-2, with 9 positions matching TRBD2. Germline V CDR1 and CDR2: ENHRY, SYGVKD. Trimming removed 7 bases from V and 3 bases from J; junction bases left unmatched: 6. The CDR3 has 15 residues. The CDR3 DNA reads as TGTGCCATCACCGCGGGAGGGGTTCACACCGGGGAGCTGTTTTTT. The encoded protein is CAITAGGVHTGELFF.

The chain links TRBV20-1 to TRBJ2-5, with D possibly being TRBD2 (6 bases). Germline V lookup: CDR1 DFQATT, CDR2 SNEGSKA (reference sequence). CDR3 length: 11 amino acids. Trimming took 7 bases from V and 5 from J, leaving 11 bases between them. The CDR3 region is CSGRSGETQYF. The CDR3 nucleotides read TGCAGTGGACGGAGCGGGGAGACCCAGTACTTC.

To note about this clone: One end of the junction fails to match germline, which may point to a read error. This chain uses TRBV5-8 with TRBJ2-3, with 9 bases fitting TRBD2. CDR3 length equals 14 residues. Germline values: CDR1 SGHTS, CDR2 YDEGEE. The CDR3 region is CASSGGTSIDTQYF. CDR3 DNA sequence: TGTGCCAGCAGCGGCGGGACTAGCATAGATACGCAGTATTTT.

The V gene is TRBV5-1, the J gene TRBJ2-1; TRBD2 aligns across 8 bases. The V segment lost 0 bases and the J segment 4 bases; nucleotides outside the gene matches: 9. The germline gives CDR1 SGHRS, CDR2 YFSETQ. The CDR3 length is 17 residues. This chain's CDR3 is CASSLVGGSGGYNEQFF. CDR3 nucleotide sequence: TGCGCCAGCAGCTTGGTTGGGGGAAGCGGGGGTTACAATGAGCAGTTCTTC.

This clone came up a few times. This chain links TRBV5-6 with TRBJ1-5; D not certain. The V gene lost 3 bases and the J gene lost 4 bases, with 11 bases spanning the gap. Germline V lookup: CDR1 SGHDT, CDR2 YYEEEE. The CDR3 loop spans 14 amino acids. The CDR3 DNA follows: TGTGCCAGCAGCTCACAGTTATGGAATCAGCCCCAGCATTTT. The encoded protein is CASSSQLWNQPQHF.

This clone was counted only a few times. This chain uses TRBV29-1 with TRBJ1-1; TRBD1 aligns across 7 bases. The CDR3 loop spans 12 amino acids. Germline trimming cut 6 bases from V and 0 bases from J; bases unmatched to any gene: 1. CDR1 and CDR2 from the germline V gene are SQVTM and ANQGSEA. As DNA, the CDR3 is TGCAGCGTGGACAGGATGAACACTGAAGCTTTCTTT. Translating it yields CSVDRMNTEAFF.

CDR3 nucleotide sequence: TGTGCCAGTAGCGGCAGAGACAATGAGCAGTTCTTC. Translation: CASSGRDNEQFF. The gene calls are TRBV19 and TRBJ2-1; D unclear. Germline values: CDR1 LNHDA, CDR2 SQIVND (reference sequence). CDR3 length: 12 amino acids. V was trimmed by 6 bases and J by 5 bases, leaving 8 bases between them.

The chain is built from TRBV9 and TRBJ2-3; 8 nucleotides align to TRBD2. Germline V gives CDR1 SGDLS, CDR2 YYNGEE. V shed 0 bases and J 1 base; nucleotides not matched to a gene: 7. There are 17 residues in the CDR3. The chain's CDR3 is CASSVATGGLGTDTQYF. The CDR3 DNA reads TGTGCCAGCAGCGTAGCTACGGGGGGGCTTGGCACAGATACGCAGTATTTT.

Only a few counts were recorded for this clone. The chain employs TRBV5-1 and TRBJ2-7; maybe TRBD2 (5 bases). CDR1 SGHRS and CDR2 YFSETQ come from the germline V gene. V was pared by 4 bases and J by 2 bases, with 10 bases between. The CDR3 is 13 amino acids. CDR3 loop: CASSQTGTYEQYF. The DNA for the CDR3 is TGCGCCAGCAGCCAGACCGGGACCTACGAGCAGTACTTC.

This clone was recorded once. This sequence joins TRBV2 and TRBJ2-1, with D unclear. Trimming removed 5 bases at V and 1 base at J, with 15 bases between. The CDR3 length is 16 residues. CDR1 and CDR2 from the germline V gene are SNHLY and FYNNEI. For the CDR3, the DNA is TGTGCCAGCAGTCCTGGATCAGCCCCTTCCTACAATGAGCAGTTCTTC. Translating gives CASSPGSAPSYNEQFF. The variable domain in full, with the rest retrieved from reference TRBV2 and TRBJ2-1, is EPEVTQTPSHQVTQMGQEVILRCVPISNHLYFYWYRQILGQKVEFLVSFYNNEISEKSEIFDDQFSVERPDGSNFTLKIRSTKLEDSAMYFCASSPGSAPSYNEQFFGPGTRLTVL.

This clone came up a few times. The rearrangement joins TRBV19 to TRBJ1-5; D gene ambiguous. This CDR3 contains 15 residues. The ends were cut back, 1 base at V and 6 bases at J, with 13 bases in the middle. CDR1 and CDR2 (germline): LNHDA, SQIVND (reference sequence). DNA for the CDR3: TGTGCCAGTAGTATAGCGGCGGCAGGAGGTCAGCCCCAGCATTTT. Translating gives CASSIAAAGGQPQHF.

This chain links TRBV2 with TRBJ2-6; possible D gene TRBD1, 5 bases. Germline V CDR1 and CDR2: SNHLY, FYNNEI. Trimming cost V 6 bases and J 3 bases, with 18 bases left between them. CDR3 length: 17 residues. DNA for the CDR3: TGTGCCAGCAGCACCTATTCCCAGGGAATTGGGGCCAACGTCCTGACTTTC. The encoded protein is CASSTYSQGIGANVLTF.

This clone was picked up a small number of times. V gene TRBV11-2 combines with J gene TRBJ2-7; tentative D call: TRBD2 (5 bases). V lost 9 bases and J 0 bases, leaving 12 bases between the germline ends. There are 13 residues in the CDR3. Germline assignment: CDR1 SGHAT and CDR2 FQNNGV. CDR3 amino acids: CASTGSNSYEQYF. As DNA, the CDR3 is TGTGCCAGTACGGGATCCAACTCCTACGAGCAGTACTTC.

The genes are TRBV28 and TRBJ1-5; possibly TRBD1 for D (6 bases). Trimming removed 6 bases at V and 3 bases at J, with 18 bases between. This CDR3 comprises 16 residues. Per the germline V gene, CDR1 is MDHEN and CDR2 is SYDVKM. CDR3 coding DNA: TGTGCCAGCAGCCACTCAGGGGTTACGAACAATCAGCCCCAGCATTTT. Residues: CASSHSGVTNNQPQHF.

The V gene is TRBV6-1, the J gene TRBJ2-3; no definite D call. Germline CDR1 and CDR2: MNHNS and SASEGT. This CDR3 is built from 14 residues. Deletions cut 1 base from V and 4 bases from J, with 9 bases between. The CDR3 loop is CASSEGRASDTQYF. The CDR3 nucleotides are TGTGCCAGCAGTGAAGGACGTGCTTCAGATACGCAGTATTTT.

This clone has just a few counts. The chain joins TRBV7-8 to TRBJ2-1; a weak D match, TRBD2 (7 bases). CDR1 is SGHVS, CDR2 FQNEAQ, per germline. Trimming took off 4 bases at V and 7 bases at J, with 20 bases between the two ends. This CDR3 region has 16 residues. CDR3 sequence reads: CASSSQGRGFRNEQFF. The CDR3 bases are TGTGCCAGCAGCTCCCAGGGGCGGGGGTTTCGGAATGAGCAGTTCTTC.